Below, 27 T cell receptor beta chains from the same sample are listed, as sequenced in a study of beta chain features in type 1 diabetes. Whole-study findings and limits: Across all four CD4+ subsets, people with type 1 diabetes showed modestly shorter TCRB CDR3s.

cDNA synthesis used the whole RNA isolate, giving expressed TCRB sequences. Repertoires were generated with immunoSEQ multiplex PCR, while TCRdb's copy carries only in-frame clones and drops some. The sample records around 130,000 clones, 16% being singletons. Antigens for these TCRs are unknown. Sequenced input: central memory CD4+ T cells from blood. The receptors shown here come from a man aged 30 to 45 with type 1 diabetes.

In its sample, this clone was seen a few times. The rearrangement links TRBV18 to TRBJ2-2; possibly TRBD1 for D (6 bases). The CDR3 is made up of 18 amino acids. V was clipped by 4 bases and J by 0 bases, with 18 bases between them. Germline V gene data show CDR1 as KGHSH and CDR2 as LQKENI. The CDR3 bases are TGTGCCAGCTCACGTCAGGGACCAGGGGCGACGAACACCGGGGAGCTGTTTTTT. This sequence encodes CASSRQGPGATNTGELFF.

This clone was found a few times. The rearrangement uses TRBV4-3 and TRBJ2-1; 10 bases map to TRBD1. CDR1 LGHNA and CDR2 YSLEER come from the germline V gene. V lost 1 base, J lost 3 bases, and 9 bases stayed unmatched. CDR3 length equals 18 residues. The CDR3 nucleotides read TGCGCCAGCAGCCAAGGAAGTCAGGGGACAGGGGACTACAATGAGCAGTTCTTC. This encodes CASSQGSQGTGDYNEQFF.

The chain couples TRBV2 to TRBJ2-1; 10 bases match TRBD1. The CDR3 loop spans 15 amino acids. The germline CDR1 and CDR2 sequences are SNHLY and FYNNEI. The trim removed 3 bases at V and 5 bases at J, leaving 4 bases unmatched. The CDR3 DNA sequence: TGTGCCAGCAGTGAGGGACAGGGGAGGAACAATGAGCAGTTCTTC. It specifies CASSEGQGRNNEQFF.

CDR3 protein: CASSLDGGAGGTQYF. The CDR3 DNA reads as TGTGCCAGCAGCTTAGACGGGGGCGCCGGAGGGACCCAGTACTTC. V gene TRBV7-2 combines with J gene TRBJ2-5; perhaps D is TRBD1 or TRBD2 (6 bases each). This CDR3 spans 15 amino acids. CDR1 and CDR2 from the germline V gene are SGHTA and FQGNSA. Trimming removed 1 base from V and 7 bases from J, with 16 bases in between.

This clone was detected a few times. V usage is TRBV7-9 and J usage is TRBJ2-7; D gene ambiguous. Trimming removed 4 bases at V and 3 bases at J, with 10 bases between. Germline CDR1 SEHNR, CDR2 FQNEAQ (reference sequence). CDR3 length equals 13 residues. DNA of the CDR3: TGTGCCAGCAGCTCGACTGGCGGCTACGAGCAGTACTTC. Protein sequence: CASSSTGGYEQYF.

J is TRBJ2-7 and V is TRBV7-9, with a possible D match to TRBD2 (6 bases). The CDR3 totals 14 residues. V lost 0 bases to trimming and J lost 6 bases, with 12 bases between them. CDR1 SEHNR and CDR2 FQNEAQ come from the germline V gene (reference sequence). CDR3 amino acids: CASSLALPGVEQYF. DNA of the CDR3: TGTGCCAGCAGCTTAGCGCTACCGGGGGTCGAGCAGTACTTC.

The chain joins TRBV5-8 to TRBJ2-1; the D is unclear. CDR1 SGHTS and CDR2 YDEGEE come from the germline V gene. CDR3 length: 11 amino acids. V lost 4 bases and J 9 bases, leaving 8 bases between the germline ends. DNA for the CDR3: TGTGCCAGCAGCCGACCCGTTGAGCAGTTCTTC. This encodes CASSRPVEQFF. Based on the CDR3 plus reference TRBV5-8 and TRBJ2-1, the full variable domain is EAGVTQSPTHLIKTRGQQATLRCSPISGHTSVYWYQQALGLGLQFLLWYDEGEERNRGNFPPRFSGRQFPNYSSELNVNALELEDSALYLCASSRPVEQFFGPGTRLTVL.

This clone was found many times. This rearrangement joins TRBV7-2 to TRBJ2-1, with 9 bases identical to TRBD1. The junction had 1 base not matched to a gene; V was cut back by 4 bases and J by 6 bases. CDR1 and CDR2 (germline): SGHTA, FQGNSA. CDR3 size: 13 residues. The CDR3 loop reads CASSSDRGNEQFF. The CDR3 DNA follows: TGTGCCAGCAGCTCGGACAGGGGCAATGAGCAGTTCTTC.

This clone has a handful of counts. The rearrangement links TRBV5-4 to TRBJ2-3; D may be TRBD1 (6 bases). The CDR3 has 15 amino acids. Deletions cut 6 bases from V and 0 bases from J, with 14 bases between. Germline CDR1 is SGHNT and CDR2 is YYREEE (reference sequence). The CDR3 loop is CASTKDSPSTDTQYF. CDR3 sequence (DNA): TGTGCCAGCACCAAGGACAGTCCTAGCACAGATACGCAGTATTTT.

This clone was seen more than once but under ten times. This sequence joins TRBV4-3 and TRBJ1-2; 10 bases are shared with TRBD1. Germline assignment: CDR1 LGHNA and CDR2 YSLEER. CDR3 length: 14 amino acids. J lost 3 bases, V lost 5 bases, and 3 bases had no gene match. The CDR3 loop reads CASSRQGADYGYTF. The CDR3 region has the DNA TGCGCCAGCAGCAGACAGGGGGCGGACTATGGCTACACCTTC.

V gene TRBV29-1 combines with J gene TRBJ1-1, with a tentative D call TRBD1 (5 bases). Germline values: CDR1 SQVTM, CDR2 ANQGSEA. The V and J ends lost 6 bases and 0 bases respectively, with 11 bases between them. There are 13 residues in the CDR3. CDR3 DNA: TGCAGCGTGACGGCAGGGATGAACACTGAAGCTTTCTTT. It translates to CSVTAGMNTEAFF.

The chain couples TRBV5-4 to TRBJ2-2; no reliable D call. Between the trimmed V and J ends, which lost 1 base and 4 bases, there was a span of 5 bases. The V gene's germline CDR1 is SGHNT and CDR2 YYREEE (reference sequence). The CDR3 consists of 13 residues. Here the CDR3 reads CASSLSLTGELFF. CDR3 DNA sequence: TGTGCCAGCAGCTTGTCGCTCACCGGGGAGCTGTTTTTT.

Written as DNA, the CDR3 is TGTGCCAGCAAGCAGGGCAGGGAAAAACTGTTTTTT. Translated, it gives CASKQGREKLFF. The chain combines TRBV9 with TRBJ1-4; D perhaps matches TRBD1 (5 bases). V was clipped by 6 bases and J by 8 bases, with 11 bases between them. The CDR3 has 12 residues. The germline V gene has CDR1 SGDLS and CDR2 YYNGEE.

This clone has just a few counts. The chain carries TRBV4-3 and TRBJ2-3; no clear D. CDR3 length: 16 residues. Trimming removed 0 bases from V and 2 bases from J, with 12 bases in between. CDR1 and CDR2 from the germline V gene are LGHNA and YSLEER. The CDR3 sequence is CASSQDARGFTDTQYF. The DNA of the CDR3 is TGCGCCAGCAGCCAAGATGCCCGTGGGTTCACAGATACGCAGTATTTT.

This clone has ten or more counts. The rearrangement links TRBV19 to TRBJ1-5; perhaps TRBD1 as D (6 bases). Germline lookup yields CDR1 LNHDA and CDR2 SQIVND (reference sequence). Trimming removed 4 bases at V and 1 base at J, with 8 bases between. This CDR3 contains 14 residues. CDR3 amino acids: CASSRGGSNQPQHF. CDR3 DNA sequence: TGTGCCAGTAGTAGGGGGGGCAGCAATCAGCCCCAGCATTTT.

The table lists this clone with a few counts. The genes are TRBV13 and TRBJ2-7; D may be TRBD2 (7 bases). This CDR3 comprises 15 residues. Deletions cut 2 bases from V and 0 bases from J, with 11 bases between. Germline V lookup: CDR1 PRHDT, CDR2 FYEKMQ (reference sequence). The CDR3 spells CASSLRGGTSYEQYF. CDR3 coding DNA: TGTGCCAGCAGCTTACGCGGGGGCACCTCCTACGAGCAGTACTTC. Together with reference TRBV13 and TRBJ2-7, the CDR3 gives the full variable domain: AAGVIQSPRHLIKEKRETATLKCYPIPRHDTVYWYQQGPGQDPQFLISFYEKMQSDKGSIPDRFSAQQFSDYHSELNMSSLELGDSALYFCASSLRGGTSYEQYFGPGTRLTVT.

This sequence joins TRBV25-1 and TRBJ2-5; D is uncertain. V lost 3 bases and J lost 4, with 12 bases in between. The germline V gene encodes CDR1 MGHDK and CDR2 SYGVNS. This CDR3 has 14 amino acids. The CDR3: CASSEFEQSETQYF. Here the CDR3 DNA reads TGTGCCAGCAGTGAGTTCGAACAGTCAGAGACCCAGTACTTC. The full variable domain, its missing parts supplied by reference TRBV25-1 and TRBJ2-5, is EADIYQTPRYLVIGTGKKITLECSQTMGHDKMYWYQQDPGMELHLIHYSYGVNSTEKGDLSSESTVSRIRTEHFPLTLESARPSHTSQYLCASSEFEQSETQYFGPGTRLLVL.

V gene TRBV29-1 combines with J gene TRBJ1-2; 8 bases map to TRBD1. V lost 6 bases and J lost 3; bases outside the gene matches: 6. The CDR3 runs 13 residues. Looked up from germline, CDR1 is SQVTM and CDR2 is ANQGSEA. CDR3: CSVLGQGDYGYTF. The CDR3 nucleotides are TGCAGCGTACTAGGACAGGGAGACTATGGCTACACCTTC.

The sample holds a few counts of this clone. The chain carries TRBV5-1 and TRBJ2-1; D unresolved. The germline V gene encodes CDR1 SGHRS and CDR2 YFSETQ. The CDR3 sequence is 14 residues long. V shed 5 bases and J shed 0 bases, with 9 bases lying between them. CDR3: CASSFDSSYNEQFF. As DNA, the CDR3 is TGCGCCAGCAGTTTCGATAGCTCCTACAATGAGCAGTTCTTC.

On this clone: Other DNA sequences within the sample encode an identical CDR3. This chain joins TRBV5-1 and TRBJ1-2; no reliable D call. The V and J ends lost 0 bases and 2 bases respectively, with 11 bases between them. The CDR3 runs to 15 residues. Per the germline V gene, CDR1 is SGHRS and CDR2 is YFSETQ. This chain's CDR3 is CASSLDGSYNYGYTF. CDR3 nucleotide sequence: TGCGCCAGCAGCTTGGACGGCAGTTACAACTATGGCTACACCTTC.

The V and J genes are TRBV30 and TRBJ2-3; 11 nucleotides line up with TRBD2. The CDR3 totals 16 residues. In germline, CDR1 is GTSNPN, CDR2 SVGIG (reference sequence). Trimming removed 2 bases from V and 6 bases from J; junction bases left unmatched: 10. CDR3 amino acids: CAWSLILSGGADTQYF. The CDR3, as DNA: TGTGCCTGGAGTCTTATACTTAGCGGGGGGGCGGATACGCAGTATTTT. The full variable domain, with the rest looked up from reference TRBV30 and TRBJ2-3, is SQTIHQWPATLVQPVGSPLSLECTVEGTSNPNLYWYRQAAGRGLQLLFYSVGIGQISSEVPQNLSASRPQDRQFILSSKKLLLSDSGFYLCAWSLILSGGADTQYFGPGTRLTVL.

The CDR3 nucleotides are TGTGCCAGCAGCGTATCGGGCACAGATACGCAGTATTTT. Protein: CASSVSGTDTQYF. The chain carries TRBV9 and TRBJ2-3; D not resolved. CDR1 is SGDLS and CDR2 is YYNGEE in the germline V gene. Between the trimmed V and J ends, which lost 1 base and 1 base, there was a span of 4 bases. The CDR3 spans 13 residues.

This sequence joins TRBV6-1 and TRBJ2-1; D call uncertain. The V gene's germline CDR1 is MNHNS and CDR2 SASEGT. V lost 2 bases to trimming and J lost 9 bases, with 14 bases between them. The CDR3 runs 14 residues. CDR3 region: CASSEMTSHSEQFF. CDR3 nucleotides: TGTGCCAGCAGTGAAATGACCTCCCACTCTGAGCAGTTCTTC.

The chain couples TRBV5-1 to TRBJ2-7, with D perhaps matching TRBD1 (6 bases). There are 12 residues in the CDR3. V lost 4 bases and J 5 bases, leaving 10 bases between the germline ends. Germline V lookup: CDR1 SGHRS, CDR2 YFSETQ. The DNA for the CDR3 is TGCGCCAGCAGCCCACAGGGAGACGAGCAGTACTTC. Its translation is CASSPQGDEQYF.

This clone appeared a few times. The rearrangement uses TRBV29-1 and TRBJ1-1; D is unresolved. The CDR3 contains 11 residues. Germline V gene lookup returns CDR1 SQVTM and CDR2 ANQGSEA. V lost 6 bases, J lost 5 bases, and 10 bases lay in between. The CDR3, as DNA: TGCAGCGTCCGGGGTCTGACTGAAGCTTTCTTT. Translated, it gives CSVRGLTEAFF.

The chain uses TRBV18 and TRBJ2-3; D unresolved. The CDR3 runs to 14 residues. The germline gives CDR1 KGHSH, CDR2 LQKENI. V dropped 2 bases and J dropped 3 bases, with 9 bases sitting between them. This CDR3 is CASSPWEVTDTQYF. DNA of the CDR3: TGTGCCAGCTCACCATGGGAAGTTACAGATACGCAGTATTTT.

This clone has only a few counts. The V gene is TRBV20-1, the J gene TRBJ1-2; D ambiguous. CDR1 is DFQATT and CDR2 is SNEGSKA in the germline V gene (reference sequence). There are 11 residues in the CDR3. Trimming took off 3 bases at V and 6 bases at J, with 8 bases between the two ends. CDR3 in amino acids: CSASPAHGYTF. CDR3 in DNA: TGCAGTGCTAGTCCTGCGCATGGCTACACCTTC.